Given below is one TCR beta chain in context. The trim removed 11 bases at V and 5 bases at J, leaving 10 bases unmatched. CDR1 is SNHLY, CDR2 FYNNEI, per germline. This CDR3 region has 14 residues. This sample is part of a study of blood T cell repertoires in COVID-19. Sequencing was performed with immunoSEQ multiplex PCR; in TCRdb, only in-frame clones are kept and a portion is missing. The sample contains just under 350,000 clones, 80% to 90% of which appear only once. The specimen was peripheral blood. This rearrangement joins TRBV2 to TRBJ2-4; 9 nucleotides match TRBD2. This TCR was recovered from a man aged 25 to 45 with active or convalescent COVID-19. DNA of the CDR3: TGTGCCGCCGGCGGGGGGGCCGTGCAAAACATTCAGTACTTC. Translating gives CAAGGGAVQNIQYF. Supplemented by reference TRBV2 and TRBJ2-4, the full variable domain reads EPEVTQTPSHQVTQMGQEVILRCVPISNHLYFYWYRQILGQKVEFLVSFYNNEISEKSEIFDDQFSVERPDGSNFTLKIRSTKLEDSAMYFCAAGGGAVQNIQYFGAGTRLSVL.